The text below deals with one TCR beta chain. Other DNA sequences in this sample translate to the same CDR3. This record belongs to a study of shared clonotypes between healthy human individuals. Some clones are missing from TCRdb's copy, which holds only in-frame ones; the method was immunoSEQ multiplex PCR. Here the sample spans some 2,000,000 clones, approximately 94% being singletons. The CDR3 extends over 12 amino acids. Germline CDR1 SEHNR, CDR2 FQNEAQ (reference sequence). V lost 2 bases, J lost 5 bases, and 5 bases lay in between. Naive CD8 cells, CD45RO-negative and positively selected for CCR7, excluded terminally differentiated effector memory CD45RA+ cells.

The sequence was collected from a man between 18 and 35 years old in good health. The V and J genes are TRBV7-9 and TRBJ2-3, with unresolved D. Sequencing was done on a sample of naive CD8+ T cells sorted from blood. CDR3 in DNA: TGTGCCAGCAGCTTATTGGGAGATACGCAGTATTTT. Its translation is CASSLLGDTQYF.